These T cell receptor beta chains were read from a single sample in a study of cytomegalovirus exposure and HLA in healthy donors. TCRdb keeps only in-frame clones here, not all; method: immunoSEQ multiplex PCR. Of 95,000 or so clones in the sample, approximately 80% were seen once. Sequencing input: PBMCs. The receptors were sampled from a woman aged 70 to 79 in good health and CMV-seropositive. The CDR3 runs from the conserved cysteine through the conserved F or W. The D gene is left open where the match is weak. Expanded clones are given a class, and other clones once, few, many or no size at all.

V gene: TRBV6-5
D gene: TRBD1
J gene: TRBJ2-7
clone size: few
CDR3 protein: CASTSDRVSDEQYF
CDR3 DNA: TGTGCCAGCACCTCGGACAGGGTAAGCGACGAGCAGTACTTC

V gene: TRBV11-2
D gene: .
J gene: TRBJ1-1
clone size: .
CDR3 protein: CASSLRQNTEAFF
CDR3 DNA: TGTGCCAGCAGCTTACGACAGAACACTGAAGCTTTCTTT

V gene: TRBV6-5
D gene: TRBD2
J gene: TRBJ2-5
clone size: .
CDR3 protein: CASSLGLAGGQETQYF
CDR3 DNA: TGTGCCAGCAGTTTAGGACTAGCGGGAGGGCAAGAGACCCAGTACTTC

V gene: TRBV7-2
D gene: .
J gene: TRBJ2-7
clone size: once
CDR3 protein: CASTDTRTSQSYEQYF
CDR3 DNA: TGTGCCAGCACCGATACCCGCACCTCACAGTCCTACGAGCAGTACTTC

V gene: TRBV5-1
D gene: .
J gene: TRBJ2-2
clone size: .
CDR3 protein: CASSPANLVALNTGELFF
CDR3 DNA: TGCGCCAGCAGCCCCGCGAATTTAGTTGCGCTCAACACCGGGGAGCTGTTTTTT

V gene: TRBV5-6
D gene: .
J gene: TRBJ2-2
clone size: .
CDR3 protein: CASSHRVGVNTGELFF
CDR3 DNA: TGTGCCAGCAGCCACAGGGTTGGTGTGAACACCGGGGAGCTGTTTTTT

V gene: TRBV7-9
D gene: .
J gene: TRBJ2-1
clone size: .
CDR3 protein: CASSQAYKGGYNEQFF
CDR3 DNA: TGTGCCAGCAGCCAAGCTTATAAGGGGGGGTACAATGAGCAGTTCTTC

V gene: TRBV5-1
D gene: TRBD1
J gene: TRBJ1-2
clone size: .
CDR3 protein: CASSQGQGNGYTF
CDR3 DNA: TGCGCCAGCAGCCAGGGACAGGGTAATGGCTACACCTTC

V gene: TRBV15
D gene: TRBD2
J gene: TRBJ2-1
clone size: few
CDR3 protein: CATSIGLGGRYNEQFF
CDR3 DNA: TGTGCCACCAGCATCGGTTTGGGGGGGAGATACAATGAGCAGTTCTTC

V gene: TRBV4-3
D gene: .
J gene: TRBJ1-3
clone size: .
CDR3 protein: CASSQSSSWNTIYF
CDR3 DNA: TGCGCCAGCAGCCAGTCCTCGAGTTGGAACACCATATATTTT

V gene: TRBV7-9
D gene: TRBD1
J gene: TRBJ1-1
clone size: few
CDR3 protein: CASSSFSGTGDSKVAFF
CDR3 DNA: TGTGCCAGCAGCTCTTTTTCCGGGACAGGGGATTCGAAGGTCGCTTTCTTT

V gene: TRBV5-4
D gene: .
J gene: TRBJ2-2
clone size: .
CDR3 protein: CASSLGQTTNTGELFF
CDR3 DNA: TGTGCCAGCAGCTTGGGGCAGACTACAAACACCGGGGAGCTGTTTTTT

V gene: TRBV7-2
D gene: .
J gene: TRBJ1-2
clone size: .
CDR3 protein: CASSLAGDNYGYTF
CDR3 DNA: TGTGCCAGCAGCTTGGCCGGGGATAACTATGGCTACACCTTC

V gene: TRBV27
D gene: TRBD2
J gene: TRBJ2-5
clone size: .
CDR3 protein: CASRPGTSGETQYF
CDR3 DNA: TGTGCCAGCAGGCCCGGGACTAGCGGAGAGACCCAGTACTTC

V gene: TRBV28
D gene: .
J gene: TRBJ2-5
clone size: .
CDR3 protein: CASSSRRVGRGGAQYF
CDR3 DNA: TGTGCCAGCAGTTCTAGGAGGGTCGGGCGGGGCGGGGCCCAGTACTTC

V gene: TRBV21-1
D gene: .
J gene: TRBJ2-5
clone size: once
CDR3 protein: CASIDKLQETQYF
CDR3 DNA: TGTGCCAGCATTGACAAGCTCCAAGAGACCCAGTACTTC

V gene: TRBV4-3
D gene: .
J gene: TRBJ2-5
clone size: few
CDR3 protein: CASSQGGGRPQETQYF
CDR3 DNA: TGCGCCAGCAGCCAAGGGGGTGGGAGGCCGCAAGAGACCCAGTACTTC

V gene: TRBV5-5
D gene: TRBD1
J gene: TRBJ1-2
clone size: once
CDR3 protein: CASRLGGQGDYGYTF
CDR3 DNA: TGTGCCAGCAGGCTTGGTGGACAGGGCGACTATGGCTACACCTTC

V gene: TRBV11-2
D gene: TRBD1
J gene: TRBJ2-1
clone size: .
CDR3 protein: CASRSPRQGHEQFF
CDR3 DNA: TGTGCCAGCCGCTCGCCCAGACAGGGTCATGAGCAGTTCTTC

V gene: TRBV15
D gene: TRBD2
J gene: TRBJ2-1
clone size: .
CDR3 protein: CATSRKLAGGYGHNEQFF
CDR3 DNA: TGTGCCACCAGCAGAAAATTAGCGGGAGGATACGGACACAATGAGCAGTTCTTC

V gene: TRBV5-6
D gene: TRBD1
J gene: TRBJ1-5
clone size: few
CDR3 protein: CASSRRGQGSPSNQPQHF
CDR3 DNA: TGTGCCAGCAGCCGACGCGGACAGGGAAGTCCTAGCAATCAGCCCCAGCATTTT

V gene: TRBV2
D gene: .
J gene: TRBJ1-1
clone size: .
CDR3 protein: CASSDTQGRTYFMNTEAFF
CDR3 DNA: TGTGCCAGCAGTGACACTCAGGGCCGAACCTATTTTATGAACACTGAAGCTTTCTTT

V gene: TRBV19
D gene: TRBD1
J gene: TRBJ1-3
clone size: few
CDR3 protein: CASKPGQFSGNTIYF
CDR3 DNA: TGTGCCAGTAAACCGGGACAGTTCTCTGGAAACACCATATATTTT

V gene: TRBV4-2
D gene: TRBD2
J gene: TRBJ2-1
clone size: once
CDR3 protein: CASSQGTSSYNEQFF
CDR3 DNA: TGTGCCAGCAGCCAAGGGACTAGCTCCTACAATGAGCAGTTCTTC

V gene: TRBV28
D gene: TRBD2
J gene: TRBJ2-7
clone size: once
CDR3 protein: CASRPAGGGSYEQYF
CDR3 DNA: TGTGCCAGCAGACCAGCGGGGGGCGGGTCCTACGAGCAGTACTTC

V gene: TRBV9
D gene: TRBD2
J gene: TRBJ2-3
clone size: .
CDR3 protein: CASSLRSAGGDTQYF
CDR3 DNA: TGTGCCAGCAGCCTCCGATCGGCGGGAGGAGATACGCAGTATTTT